These 28 T cell receptor beta chains were sequenced from one sample in a study of Graves' ophthalmopathy and Graves' hyperthyroidism. RNA served as the template for amplifying TCR beta CDR3 regions. The first round was an RT-PCR with HTBI primers, and the second round was a multiplex PCR. MiXCR, run by TCRdb on the multiplex PCR reads, gives a single entry per CDR3 protein. The sample carries under 350,000 distinct CDR3 sequences, 15% to 20% recorded once. Input material: peripheral blood. The source is an adult man with Graves' ophthalmopathy.

This clonotype has ten or more counts. The V and J genes are TRBV30 and TRBJ1-1; D gene unclear. The CDR3 loop spans 13 amino acids. Trimming took 3 bases from V and 1 from J, leaving 9 bases between them. The germline gives CDR1 GTSNPN, CDR2 SVGIG (reference sequence). The CDR3 DNA reads TGTGCCTGGAGCGCGGGGTGGAACACTGAAGCTTTCTTT. Its protein is CAWSAGWNTEAFF.

This clonotype was counted many times. CDR3 sequence: CASSFSPLYEQYF. In DNA, the CDR3 is TGTGCCAGCAGTTTTTCACCTCTCTACGAGCAGTACTTC. The V call is TRBV28, the J call TRBJ2-7; D is unclear. Germline V gene sequence: CDR1 MDHEN, CDR2 SYDVKM. CDR3 length equals 13 residues. The V and J ends lost 3 bases and 3 bases respectively, with 9 bases between them.

Many counts were recorded for this clonotype. The chain carries TRBV7-2 and TRBJ2-5; 9 nucleotides match TRBD2. CDR1 and CDR2 from the germline V gene are SGHTA and FQGNSA. The ends lost 1 base at V and 5 bases at J; junction bases unmatched: 11. The CDR3 runs 17 residues. As DNA, the CDR3 is TGTGCCAGCAGCTTAGTGGGCCGGCGGGGGGGCATCGAGACCCAGTACTTC. Protein product: CASSLVGRRGGIETQYF.

Regarding this clonotype: One junction end disagrees with the germline gene, perhaps due to a read error. The chain carries TRBV6-5 and TRBJ1-1; no clear D gene. This CDR3 has 14 residues. Germline V gives CDR1 MNHEY, CDR2 SVGAGI. The CDR3, as DNA: TGTGCCAGCAGTTACAGGGTCCTAAACACTGAAGCTTACTTT. This sequence encodes CASSYRVLNTEAYF.

This clonotype was observed at least ten times. The chain uses TRBV6-1 and TRBJ1-5, with D unresolved. CDR1 MNHNS and CDR2 SASEGT come from the germline V gene. Deletions cut 4 bases from V and 2 bases from J, with 12 bases between. This CDR3 spans 15 amino acids. The CDR3 DNA sequence: TGTGCCAGCAGTGCGGCGTCTGGGGGCAATCAGCCCCAGCATTTT. Its protein is CASSAASGGNQPQHF.

This clonotype was observed many times. This chain joins TRBV6-2 or TRBV6-3 and TRBJ1-1; D gene ambiguous. This CDR3 region has 13 residues. Trimming cost V 6 bases and J 11 bases, with 19 bases left between them. The germline CDR1 and CDR2 sequences are MNHEY and SVGEGT. The CDR3: CASSRREPPSAFF. The CDR3 DNA reads as TGTGCCAGCAGCCGCCGGGAGCCCCCCTCGGCTTTCTTT.

This clonotype was seen ten or more times. The chain recombines TRBV5-6 with TRBJ2-5; D remains unclear. The V gene lost 4 bases and the J gene lost 0 bases, with 10 bases spanning the gap. Germline V gene sequence: CDR1 SGHDT, CDR2 YYEEEE. This CDR3 region has 14 residues. As DNA, the CDR3 is TGTGCCAGCAGCGGTGGTGCGTACCAAGAGACCCAGTACTTC. Amino acid sequence: CASSGGAYQETQYF.

This clonotype was counted only a few times. The rearrangement uses TRBV4-1 and TRBJ2-5, with D perhaps TRBD2 (6 bases). The CDR3 contains 15 residues. Germline assignment: CDR1 MGHRA and CDR2 YSYEKL. V dropped 0 bases and J dropped 5 bases, with 13 bases sitting between them. The CDR3 DNA reads TGCGCCAGCAGCCAAGATCGAACTAGCTGGGAGACCCAGTACTTC. It is translated as CASSQDRTSWETQYF.

Ten or more counts support this clonotype. The chain has TRBV7-2 and TRBJ2-7; TRBD2 agrees at 7 bases. V was clipped by 0 bases and J by 1 base; unmatched bases: 3. Germline V gene lookup returns CDR1 SGHTA and CDR2 FQGNSA. There are 15 residues in the CDR3. CDR3 in amino acids: CASSLATGGSYEQYF. DNA for the CDR3: TGTGCCAGCAGCTTAGCTACGGGGGGATCCTACGAGCAGTACTTC. The full variable domain, its missing parts supplied by reference TRBV7-2 and TRBJ2-7, is GAGVSQSPSNKVTEKGKDVELRCDPISGHTALYWYRQSLGQGLEFLIYFQGNSAPDKSGLPSDRFSAERTGGSVSTLTIQRTQQEDSAVYLCASSLATGGSYEQYFGPGTRLTVT.

This clonotype occurred many times. The rearrangement uses TRBV6-5 and TRBJ1-5; no clear D. The length of the CDR3 is 13 residues. The V gene's germline CDR1 is MNHEY and CDR2 SVGAGI. The V end was cut by 6 bases, the J end by 5 bases, with 11 bases between. The CDR3 here is CASSRATDQPQHF. Written as DNA, the CDR3 is TGTGCCAGCAGCCGAGCGACCGATCAGCCCCAGCATTTT.

Ten or more counts support this clonotype. The chain carries TRBV6-5 and TRBJ1-1, with D possibly being TRBD1 (6 bases). The CDR3 consists of 15 residues. Per germline, CDR1 MNHEY and CDR2 SVGAGI. The V end lost 0 bases, the J end lost 4 bases, and 12 bases lay between the germline ends. CDR3: CASSYSTQGSTEAFF. CDR3 nucleotide sequence: TGTGCCAGCAGTTACTCGACTCAGGGGTCCACTGAAGCTTTCTTT.

This clonotype was detected ten times or more. CDR3 bases: TGTGCCAGCAGCTTGGTGGGCAGTGAGATCTACGAGCAGTACTTC. The encoded protein is CASSLVGSEIYEQYF. V usage is TRBV5-8 and J usage is TRBJ2-7; D is undetermined. The germline V gene has CDR1 SGHTS and CDR2 YDEGEE. With 0 bases removed from V and 3 bases from J, the gap between germline ends came to 13 bases. The CDR3 consists of 15 residues. Using reference TRBV5-8 and TRBJ2-7 for the parts outside the CDR3, the full variable domain is EAGVTQSPTHLIKTRGQQATLRCSPISGHTSVYWYQQALGLGLQFLLWYDEGEERNRGNFPPRFSGRQFPNYSSELNVNALELEDSALYLCASSLVGSEIYEQYFGPGTRLTVT.

This clonotype was seen a few times. V and J are TRBV6-1 and TRBJ2-5; the match to TRBD2 covers 9 bases. Germline V CDR1 and CDR2: MNHNS, SASEGT. CDR3 length equals 15 residues. J lost 5 bases, V lost 2 bases, and 6 bases had no gene match. DNA of the CDR3: TGTGCCAGCAGTGAAAGGCTAGCGGGAAGGGAGACCCAGTACTTC. It is translated as CASSERLAGRETQYF.

This clonotype was picked up many times. The chain joins TRBV27 to TRBJ1-6, with D tentatively TRBD1 (5 bases). The CDR3 runs to 16 residues. The V end was cut by 0 bases, the J end by 9 bases, with 15 bases between. Germline CDR1 is MNHEY and CDR2 is SMNVEV (reference sequence). CDR3 amino acids: CASSLSGTGLTSPLHF. In DNA form, the CDR3 reads TGTGCCAGCAGTTTATCCGGGACCGGGCTGACTTCACCCCTCCACTTT.

This clonotype was counted ten times or more. The V and J genes are TRBV27 and TRBJ2-2, with 8 positions matching TRBD2. Per the germline V gene, CDR1 is MNHEY and CDR2 is SMNVEV (reference sequence). The CDR3 spans 19 residues. J was trimmed by 5 bases and V by 5 bases; bases with no gene match: 19. The DNA of the CDR3 is TGTGCCAGCAGTGGGGGGTCGGTTAGCGGGACTACCCTGACCGGGGAGCTGTTTTTT. It is translated as CASSGGSVSGTTLTGELFF.

This clonotype was seen ten or more times. The chain employs TRBV20-1 and TRBJ2-7, with D perhaps TRBD2 (6 bases). Trimming took 0 bases from V and 0 from J, leaving 15 bases between them. This CDR3 comprises 16 residues. Germline V gene sequence: CDR1 DFQATT, CDR2 SNEGSKA (reference sequence). CDR3 in amino acids: CSARDRGTGYSYEQYF. Here the CDR3 DNA reads TGCAGTGCTAGAGATCGGGGGACTGGCTACTCCTACGAGCAGTACTTC.

The table lists this clonotype with many counts. The DNA for the CDR3 is TGTGCCAAGAGAACTTTTCCCTACGAGCAGTACTTC. Its translation: CAKRTFPYEQYF. The V gene is TRBV7-3, the J gene TRBJ2-7; D gene unclear. The CDR3 length is 12 residues. The V gene's germline CDR1 is SGHTA and CDR2 FQGTGA. Trimming pared 10 bases from V and 2 bases from J, leaving 12 bases between.

This clonotype was seen only once. The rearrangement uses TRBV6-2 or TRBV6-3 and TRBJ2-5, with D possibly being TRBD2 (6 bases). V was shortened by 4 bases and J by 0 bases, with 9 bases between the two germline ends. This CDR3 has 14 residues. Germline CDR1 and CDR2: MNHEY and SVGEGT. CDR3 residues: CASSSGDHQETQYF. The CDR3 nucleotides read TGTGCCAGCAGTTCGGGGGACCACCAAGAGACCCAGTACTTC.

This clonotype was found once. A much larger clonotype is one base distant, so this may be a read error. This chain connects TRBV18 to TRBJ2-7; D call uncertain. The V and J ends lost 4 bases and 4 bases respectively, with 11 bases between them. The CDR3 runs to 13 residues. The germline V gene encodes CDR1 KGHSH and CDR2 LQKENI. The CDR3 nucleotides are TGTGCCAGCTCACTACCATCACAGTACGAGCAGTACTTC. Its translation: CASSLPSQYEQYF. Variable domain in full (rest from reference TRBV18 and TRBJ2-7): NAGVMQNPRHLVRRRGQEARLRCSPMKGHSHVYWYRQLPEEGLKFMVYLQKENIIDESGMPKERFSAEFPKEGPSILRIQQVVRGDSAAYFCASSLPSQYEQYFGPGTRLTVT.

A remark on this clonotype: Compared with germline, one end of the junction differs, possibly owing to a read error. This chain connects TRBV6-1 to TRBJ2-4; 9 positions agree with TRBD1. Germline assignment: CDR1 MNHNS and CDR2 SASEGT. The CDR3 spans 15 residues. The CDR3 is CASSERGTGKNIQNF. CDR3 bases: TGTGCCAGCAGTGAAAGGGGGACAGGGAAAAACATTCAGAACTTC.

The sample holds many counts of this clonotype. This rearrangement joins TRBV7-2 to TRBJ1-6; D might be TRBD1 (6 bases). The CDR3 spans 15 residues. Between the trimmed V and J ends, which lost 2 bases and 7 bases, there was a span of 12 bases. CDR1 SGHTA and CDR2 FQGNSA come from the germline V gene. The CDR3 coding sequence is TGTGCCAGCAGCTTAAGAGGACAGACAAATTCACCCCTCCACTTT. Its protein product is CASSLRGQTNSPLHF.

The chain links TRBV6-2 or TRBV6-3 to TRBJ1-1; maybe TRBD1 (5 bases). Looked up from germline, CDR1 is MNHEY and CDR2 is SVGEGT. The CDR3 covers 14 residues. Trimming pared 8 bases from V and 0 bases from J, leaving 13 bases between. DNA of the CDR3: TGTGCCAGCTCGCGGGGGAACCTGAACACTGAAGCTTTCTTT. Protein: CASSRGNLNTEAFF.

This clonotype was seen at least ten times. This chain links TRBV6-5 with TRBJ1-3; D perhaps matches TRBD1 (5 bases). V was clipped by 2 bases and J by 4 bases, with 9 bases between them. CDR3 length: 14 amino acids. Germline CDR1 and CDR2: MNHEY and SVGAGI. The CDR3 sequence: CASSYGGVGNTIYF. The CDR3, as DNA: TGTGCCAGCAGTTACGGGGGGGTAGGAAACACCATATATTTT.

As concerns this clonotype: Relative to the germline gene, one junction end is altered; a read error may explain this. Written as DNA, the CDR3 is TGCGTCAGCAGCTTGAACAGTCCCTCTGGAAACACCATATATTTT. This translates into CVSSLNSPSGNTIYF. The chain couples TRBV5-1 to TRBJ1-3; D call uncertain. Germline assignment: CDR1 SGHRS and CDR2 YFSETQ. This CDR3 contains 15 residues.

The sample holds many counts of this clonotype. The chain employs TRBV12-3 or TRBV12-4 and TRBJ2-6, with D perhaps matching TRBD2 (5 bases). This CDR3 spans 17 amino acids. The V gene lost 7 bases and the J gene lost 0 bases, with 16 bases spanning the gap. CDR3 in amino acids: CASIPGSGSSGANVLTF. The CDR3 DNA is TGTGCCAGCATCCCTGGCAGTGGGAGCTCTGGGGCCAACGTCCTGACTTTC.

Many counts were recorded for this clonotype. The chain carries TRBV4-1 and TRBJ1-1, with D tentatively TRBD1 (5 bases). Germline V lookup: CDR1 MGHRA, CDR2 YSYEKL. The CDR3 extends over 13 amino acids. V was cut by 1 base and J by 4 bases, with 7 bases left in between. CDR3 DNA sequence: TGCGCCAGCAGCCAAGTAAGGGGCACTGAAGCTTTCTTT. As protein: CASSQVRGTEAFF.

The V gene is TRBV30, the J gene TRBJ1-1; D is ambiguous. Germline loops: CDR1 GTSNPN, CDR2 SVGIG (reference sequence). Trimming pared 0 bases from V and 2 bases from J, leaving 7 bases between. The CDR3 spans 13 residues. Here the CDR3 DNA reads TGTGCCTGGAGTGTACGGCTCAACACTGAAGCTTTCTTT. It codes for CAWSVRLNTEAFF.

This clonotype was detected many times. This chain connects TRBV6-2 or TRBV6-3 to TRBJ1-5, with 7 bases identical to TRBD1. V was clipped by 5 bases and J by 6 bases; unmatched bases: 7. The CDR3 consists of 14 residues. CDR1 and CDR2 from the germline V gene are MNHEY and SVGEGT. CDR3 coding DNA: TGTGCCAGCAGTACCCCGACAGGGAGTCAGCCCCAGCATTTT. As protein: CASSTPTGSQPQHF.